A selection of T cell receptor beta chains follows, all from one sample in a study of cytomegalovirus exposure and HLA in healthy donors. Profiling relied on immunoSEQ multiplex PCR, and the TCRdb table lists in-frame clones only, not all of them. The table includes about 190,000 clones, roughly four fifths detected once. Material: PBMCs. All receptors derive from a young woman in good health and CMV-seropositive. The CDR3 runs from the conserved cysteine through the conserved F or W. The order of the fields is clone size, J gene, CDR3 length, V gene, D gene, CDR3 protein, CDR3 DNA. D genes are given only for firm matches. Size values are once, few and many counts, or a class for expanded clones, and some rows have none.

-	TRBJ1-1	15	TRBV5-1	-	CASSSAKRGNTEAFF	TGCGCCAGCAGCTCGGCTAAAAGGGGGAACACTGAAGCTTTCTTT
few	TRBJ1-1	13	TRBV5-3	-	CASSLAGIPEAFF	TGTGCCAGCAGCTTGGCCGGGATACCTGAAGCTTTCTTT
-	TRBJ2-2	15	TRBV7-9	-	CASSLNRLGTGELFF	TGTGCCAGCAGCTTAAACAGGTTGGGCACCGGGGAGCTGTTTTTT
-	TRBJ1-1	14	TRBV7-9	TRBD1	CASSSTGANTEAFF	TGTGCCAGCAGCTCGACAGGGGCGAACACTGAAGCTTTCTTT
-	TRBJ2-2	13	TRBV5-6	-	CASSLAGPGELFF	TGTGCCAGCAGCTTGGCAGGGCCCGGGGAGCTGTTTTTT
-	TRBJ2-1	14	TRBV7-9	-	CASSSASSYNEQFF	TGTGCCAGCAGCTCAGCGAGCTCCTACAATGAGCAGTTCTTC
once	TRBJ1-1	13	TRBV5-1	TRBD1	CASSRGWDRRAFF	TGCGCCAGCAGCAGAGGGTGGGACAGGCGAGCTTTCTTT
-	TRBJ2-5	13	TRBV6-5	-	CASRAGWQETQYF	TGTGCCAGCAGGGCGGGGTGGCAAGAGACCCAGTACTTC
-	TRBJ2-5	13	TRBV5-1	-	CASSLDAIGEQYF	TGCGCCAGCAGCTTGGATGCGATCGGGGAGCAGTACTTC
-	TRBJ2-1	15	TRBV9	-	CASSVGSGEWNEQFF	TGTGCCAGCAGCGTAGGGTCAGGGGAGTGGAATGAGCAGTTCTTC
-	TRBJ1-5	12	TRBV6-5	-	CASSYSGGPQHF	TGTGCCAGCAGTTACTCGGGGGGGCCCCAGCATTTT
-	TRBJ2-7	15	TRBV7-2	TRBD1	CASSARQGVSYEQYF	TGTGCCAGCAGCGCACGACAGGGAGTCTCCTACGAGCAGTACTTC
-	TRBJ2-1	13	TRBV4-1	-	CASSPVAGNEQFF	TGCGCCAGCAGCCCGGTAGCAGGGAATGAGCAGTTCTTC
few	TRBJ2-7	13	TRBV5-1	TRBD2	CASSQGLATEQYF	TGCGCCAGCAGCCAAGGACTAGCGACCGAGCAGTACTTC
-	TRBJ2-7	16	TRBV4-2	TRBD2	CASSPEWTSGNYEQYF	TGTGCCAGCAGCCCCGAGTGGACTAGCGGAAACTACGAGCAGTACTTC
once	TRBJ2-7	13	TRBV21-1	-	CASSRSGHYEQYF	TGTGCCAGCAGCAGGTCAGGGCACTACGAGCAGTACTTC
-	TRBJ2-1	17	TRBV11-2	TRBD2	CASSLVGAGEGYNEQFF	TGTGCCAGCAGCTTAGTGGGTGCGGGGGAGGGGTACAATGAGCAGTTCTTC